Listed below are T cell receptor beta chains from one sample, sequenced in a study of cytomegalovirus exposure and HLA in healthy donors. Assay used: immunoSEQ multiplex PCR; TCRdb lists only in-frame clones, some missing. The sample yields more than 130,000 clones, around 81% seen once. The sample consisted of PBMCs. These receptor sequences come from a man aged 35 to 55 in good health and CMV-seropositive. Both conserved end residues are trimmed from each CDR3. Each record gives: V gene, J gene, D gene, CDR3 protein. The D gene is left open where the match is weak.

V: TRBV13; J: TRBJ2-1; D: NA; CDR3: ASSLVGGVPDPEQF
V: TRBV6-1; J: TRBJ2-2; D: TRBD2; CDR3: ASSGTSGRITGELF
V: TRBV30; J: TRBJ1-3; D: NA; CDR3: AWTPGHALTIY
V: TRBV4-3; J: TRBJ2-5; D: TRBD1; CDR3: ASSQKRTGGLKTQY
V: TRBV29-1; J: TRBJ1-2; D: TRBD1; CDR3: SVGTGGSYGYT
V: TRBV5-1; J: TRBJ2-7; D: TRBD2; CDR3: ASSLVLAGYGEQY
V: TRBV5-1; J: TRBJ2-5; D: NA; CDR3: ASSLRDNRQETQY
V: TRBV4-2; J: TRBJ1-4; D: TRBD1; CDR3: ASSLETGVNEKLF
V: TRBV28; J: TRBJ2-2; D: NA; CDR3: ASTSAWGLANTGELF
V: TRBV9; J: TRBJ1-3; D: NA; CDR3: ASSGTSSGNTIY
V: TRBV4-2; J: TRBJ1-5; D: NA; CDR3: ASSQESSFNQPQH
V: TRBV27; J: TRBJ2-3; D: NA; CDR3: ASSLGAPSDTQY
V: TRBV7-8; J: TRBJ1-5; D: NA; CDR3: ASSLGGQQTHQPQH
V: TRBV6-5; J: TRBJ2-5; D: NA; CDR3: ASSLVRGQAQY
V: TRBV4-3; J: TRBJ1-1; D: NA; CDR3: ASSQIRGVEAF
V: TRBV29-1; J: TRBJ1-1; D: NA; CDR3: SVARVLNTEAF
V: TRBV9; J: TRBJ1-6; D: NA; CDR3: ASSVEPRGNSPLH
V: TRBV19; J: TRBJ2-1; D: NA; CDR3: ASSTGATSYNEQF
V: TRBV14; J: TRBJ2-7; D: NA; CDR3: ASSPGQFSEQY
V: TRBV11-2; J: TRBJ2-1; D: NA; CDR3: ASSYEDRTKEQF
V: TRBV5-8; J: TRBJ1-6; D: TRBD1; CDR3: ASSSGQGASPLH
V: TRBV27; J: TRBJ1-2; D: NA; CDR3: ASSAGRIYGYT
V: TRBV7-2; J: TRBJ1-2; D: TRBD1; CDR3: ASSLGDRVGYGYT
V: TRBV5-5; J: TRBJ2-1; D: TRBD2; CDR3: ASSLTGLAGDIGEQF
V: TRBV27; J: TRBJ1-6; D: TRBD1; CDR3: ASSYDRGRSPLH
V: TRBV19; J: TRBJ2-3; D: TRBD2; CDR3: ASSIAPGLDTDTQY
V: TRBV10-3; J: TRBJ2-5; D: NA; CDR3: AISVRIQETQY
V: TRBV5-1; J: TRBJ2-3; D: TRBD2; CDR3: ASSYLTSGSPLRTDTQY